The 11 T cell receptor beta chains below were found in one sample sequenced in a study of shared clonotypes between healthy human individuals. Using immunoSEQ multiplex PCR, the repertoire was profiled, and TCRdb retains in-frame clones only, with some absent. Found here are 2 million to 2.5 million clones, approximately 95% of them singletons; the top ten hold 0.1% to 0.15%. The sequencing sample was made of naive CD4+ T cells sorted from blood. Subset in this sample: CD45RA+ positively selected. The receptors were gathered from a man younger than 30 in good health.

The chain is built from TRBV11-2 and TRBJ2-3, with D tentatively TRBD1 or TRBD2 (5 bases each). Germline loops: CDR1 SGHAT, CDR2 FQNNGV. V gave up 11 bases and J gave up 0 bases, with 18 bases separating them. The CDR3 runs to 15 residues. The CDR3 is CADALRDGSTDTQYF. CDR3 coding DNA: TGTGCCGACGCCCTCCGGGACGGAAGCACAGATACGCAGTATTTT.

V gene TRBV5-1 combines with J gene TRBJ2-3, with 7 nucleotides matching TRBD2. Trimming removed 0 bases from V and 8 bases from J; junction bases left unmatched: 12. The CDR3 extends over 16 amino acids. CDR1 SGHRS and CDR2 YFSETQ come from the germline V gene. The CDR3 is CASSLATGTNLGTQYF. The CDR3 region has the DNA TGCGCCAGCAGCTTGGCCACCGGGACTAACCTTGGTACGCAGTATTTT.

The genes are TRBV21-1 and TRBJ2-6; TRBD1, the table's D call, was not compared with the DNA. TRBV21-1 is listed as a pseudogene. The length of the CDR3 is 16 residues. The CDR3 DNA is TGTGCCAGCAGACAGGGGAGTTCATCTGGGGCCAACGTCCTGACTTTC. This sequence encodes CASRQGSSSGANVLTF.

V gene TRBV7-3 combines with J gene TRBJ1-4; 8 bases agree with TRBD1. Trimming took 1 base from V and 7 from J; bases not matched to a gene: 23. This CDR3 is built from 21 residues. Germline V CDR1 and CDR2: SGHTA, FQGTGA. The DNA for the CDR3 is TGTGCCAGCAGCTTAAGTGGTTGGGACAGGCCTAAACCGGGGTATTTTGAAAAACTGTTTTTT. Protein product: CASSLSGWDRPKPGYFEKLFF.

This rearrangement joins TRBV14 to TRBJ2-1, with unresolved D. CDR3 length: 12 residues. Germline CDR1 is SGHDN and CDR2 is FVKESK. V lost 8 bases and J 7 bases, leaving 12 bases between the germline ends. CDR3 nucleotide sequence: TGTGCCAGCGCCCACGTCGGAAATGAGCAGTTCTTC. Translated, it gives CASAHVGNEQFF. The variable domain in full, with the rest retrieved from reference TRBV14 and TRBJ2-1, is EAGVTQFPSHSVIEKGQTVTLRCDPISGHDNLYWYRRVMGKEIKFLLHFVKESKQDESGMPNNRFLAERTGGTYSTLKVQPAELEDSGVYFCASAHVGNEQFFGPGTRLTVL.

The chain combines TRBV2 with TRBJ1-3; 7 positions match TRBD1. Germline V CDR1 and CDR2: SNHLY, FYNNEI. J gave up 2 bases and V 6 bases, and 1 base lay outside the gene matches. The CDR3 has 13 amino acids. The CDR3 DNA follows: TGTGCCAGCAGGGGGACAGCTGGAAACACCATATATTTT. The encoded protein is CASRGTAGNTIYF.

This chain uses TRBV7-9 with TRBJ2-1; TRBD2 aligns across 10 bases. This CDR3 is built from 14 residues. Germline V gives CDR1 SEHNR, CDR2 FQNEAQ (reference sequence). The ends lost 8 bases at V and 3 bases at J; junction bases unmatched: 4. Here the CDR3 DNA reads TGTGCCAGCGGCATAGCGGGGGGCTACAATGAGCAGTTCTTC. It codes for CASGIAGGYNEQFF.

This clone was counted a single time. The J gene is TRBJ2-7, the V gene TRBV7-2; D might be TRBD2 (6 bases). Germline loops: CDR1 SGHTA, CDR2 FQGNSA. V was clipped by 3 bases and J by 0 bases, with 15 bases between them. The CDR3 is 16 amino acids. DNA of the CDR3: TGTGCCAGCAGCTTTGGAGGGACCCGAAACTCCTACGAGCAGTACTTC. Its protein product is CASSFGGTRNSYEQYF. Full variable domain (outside the CDR3, taken from reference TRBV7-2 and TRBJ2-7): GAGVSQSPSNKVTEKGKDVELRCDPISGHTALYWYRQSLGQGLEFLIYFQGNSAPDKSGLPSDRFSAERTGGSVSTLTIQRTQQEDSAVYLCASSFGGTRNSYEQYFGPGTRLTVT.

This clone was picked up one time. A much larger clonotype is one base distant, so this may be a read error. The chain combines TRBV7-8 with TRBJ2-7, with a weak D call TRBD1 (6 bases). This CDR3 region has 13 residues. CDR1 is SGHVS and CDR2 is FQNEAQ in the germline V gene. V was trimmed by 6 bases and J by 6 bases, leaving 15 bases between them. CDR3 coding DNA: TGTGCCAGCAGAACGACAGGACTCTGCGAGCAGTACTTC. Encoded protein: CASRTTGLCEQYF.

The chain has TRBV6-4 and TRBJ2-5; 10 nucleotides match TRBD2. The CDR3 runs to 15 residues. After removal of 2 bases from V and 3 bases from J, the junction contained 3 bases not matched to a gene. Germline V lookup: CDR1 MRHNA, CDR2 SNTAGT. CDR3 in amino acids: CASSDPSGSKETQYF. The CDR3 DNA is TGTGCCAGCAGTGACCCTAGCGGGAGTAAAGAGACCCAGTACTTC.

This chain joins TRBV5-6 and TRBJ2-1; TRBD2 matches 8 bases. CDR3 size: 16 residues. V was clipped by 5 bases and J by 4 bases; unmatched bases: 11. Germline values: CDR1 SGHDT, CDR2 YYEEEE. CDR3 sequence reads: CASSYTGTSPYNEQFF. The CDR3 nucleotides are TGTGCCAGCAGTTATACCGGGACTAGTCCTTACAATGAGCAGTTCTTC.